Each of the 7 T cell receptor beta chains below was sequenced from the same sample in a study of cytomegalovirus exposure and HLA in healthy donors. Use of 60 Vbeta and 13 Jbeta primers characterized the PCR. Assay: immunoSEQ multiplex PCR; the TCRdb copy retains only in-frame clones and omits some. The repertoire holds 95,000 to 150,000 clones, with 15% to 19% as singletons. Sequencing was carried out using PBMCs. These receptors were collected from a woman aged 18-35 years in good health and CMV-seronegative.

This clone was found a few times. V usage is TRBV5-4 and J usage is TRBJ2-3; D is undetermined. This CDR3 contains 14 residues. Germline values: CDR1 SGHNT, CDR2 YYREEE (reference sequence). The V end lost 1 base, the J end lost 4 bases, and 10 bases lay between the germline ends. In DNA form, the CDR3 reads TGTGCCAGCAGCTTGTCGCCGGTGGCAGATACGCAGTATTTT. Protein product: CASSLSPVADTQYF.

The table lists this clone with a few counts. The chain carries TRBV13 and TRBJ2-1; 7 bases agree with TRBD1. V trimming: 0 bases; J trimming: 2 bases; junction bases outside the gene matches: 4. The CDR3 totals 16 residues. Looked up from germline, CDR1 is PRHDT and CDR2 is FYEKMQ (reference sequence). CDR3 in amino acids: CASSLGDRITYNEQFF. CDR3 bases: TGTGCCAGCAGCTTAGGGGACAGGATCACCTACAATGAGCAGTTCTTC.

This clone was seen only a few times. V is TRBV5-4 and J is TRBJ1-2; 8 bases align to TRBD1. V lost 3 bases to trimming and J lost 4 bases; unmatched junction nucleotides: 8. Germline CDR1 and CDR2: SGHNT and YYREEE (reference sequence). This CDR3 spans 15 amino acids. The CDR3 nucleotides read TGTGCCAGCAGCTCTCCGGGACAGGCCATCTATGGCTACACCTTC. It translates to CASSSPGQAIYGYTF.

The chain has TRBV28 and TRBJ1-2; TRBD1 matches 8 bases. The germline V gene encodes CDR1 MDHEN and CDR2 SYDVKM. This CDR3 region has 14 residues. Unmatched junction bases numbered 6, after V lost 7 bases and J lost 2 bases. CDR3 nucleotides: TGTGCCAGCATCCGGGACAGGATAAACTATGGCTACACCTTC. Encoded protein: CASIRDRINYGYTF.

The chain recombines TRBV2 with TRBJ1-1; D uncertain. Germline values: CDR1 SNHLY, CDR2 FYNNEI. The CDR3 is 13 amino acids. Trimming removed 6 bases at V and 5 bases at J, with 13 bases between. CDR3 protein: CASRALGETEAFF. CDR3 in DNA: TGTGCCAGCAGGGCCTTGGGAGAAACTGAAGCTTTCTTT.

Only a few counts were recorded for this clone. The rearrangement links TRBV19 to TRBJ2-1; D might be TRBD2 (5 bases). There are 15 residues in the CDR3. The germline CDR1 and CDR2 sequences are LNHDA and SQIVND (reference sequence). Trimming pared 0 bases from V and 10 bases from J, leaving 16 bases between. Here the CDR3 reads CASSIDPGSGREQFF. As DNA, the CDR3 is TGTGCCAGTAGTATAGATCCGGGGTCGGGTAGAGAGCAGTTCTTC.

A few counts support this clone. This CDR3 reads CASGAGSSYEQYF. The CDR3 DNA reads as TGTGCCAGCGGCGCGGGTAGCTCCTACGAGCAGTACTTC. The rearrangement joins TRBV9 to TRBJ2-7; tentative D call: TRBD2 (5 bases). Germline assignment: CDR1 SGDLS and CDR2 YYNGEE. V lost 7 bases and J 0 bases, leaving 11 bases between the germline ends. The CDR3 is 13 residues long.